The 30 T cell receptor beta chains presented below share a single source sample, sequenced in a study of blood T cells in healthy people across ages. Together with a sample-barcoded 5' primer, a J-beta primer mix was included in a second PCR lasting about 6 to 11 cycles. TCRdb re-called the 5' RACE reads through MiXCR, storing one row per CDR3 protein. The table has around 850,000 distinct CDR3 sequences, roughly 34% seen once. Material for sequencing was blood. The receptors shown here come from a man between 18 and 35 years old in good health.

The genes are TRBV11-2 and TRBJ2-7, with 7 positions matching TRBD1. Germline CDR1 is SGHAT and CDR2 is FQNNGV. The trim removed 5 bases at V and 4 bases at J, leaving 8 bases unmatched. The CDR3 is 14 residues long. CDR3 residues: CASSPTGTDYEQYF. The CDR3 coding sequence is TGTGCCAGCAGCCCCACCGGGACAGATTACGAGCAGTACTTC. The full variable domain, with the rest looked up from reference TRBV11-2 and TRBJ2-7, is EAGVAQSPRYKIIEKRQSVAFWCNPISGHATLYWYQQILGQGPKLLIQFQNNGVVDDSQLPKDRFSAERLKGVDSTLKIQPAKLEDSAVYLCASSPTGTDYEQYFGPGTRLTVT.

As for this clonotype: Mismatch with germline at one junction end may stem from a read error. This rearrangement joins TRBV19 to TRBJ2-5; the D is unclear. Germline loops: CDR1 LNHDA, CDR2 SQIVND (reference sequence). CDR3 length: 13 residues. This chain's CDR3 is CASSMAYHETQYF. In nucleotides, the CDR3 is TGTGCCAGTAGTATGGCCTACCACGAGACCCAGTACTTC. Together with reference TRBV19 and TRBJ2-5, the CDR3 gives the full variable domain: DGGITQSPKYLFRKEGQNVTLSCEQNLNHDAMYWYRQDPGQGLRLIYYSQIVNDFQKGDIAEGYSVSREKKESFPLTVTSAQKNPTAFYLCASSMAYHETQYFGPGTRLLVL.

The CDR3 sequence: CASSSLAGGANEQFF. CDR3 in DNA: TGTGCCAGCAGCTCTCTTGCGGGGGGGGCCAATGAGCAGTTCTTC. The chain joins TRBV7-9 to TRBJ2-1, with TRBD2 matching 9 bases. The CDR3 is 15 amino acids. Germline CDR1 reads SEHNR; CDR2 reads FQNEAQ (reference sequence). The trim removed 4 bases at V and 6 bases at J, leaving 7 bases unmatched.

The chain couples TRBV20-1 to TRBJ1-2; 11 bases align to TRBD1. In germline, CDR1 is DFQATT, CDR2 SNEGSKA (reference sequence). There are 16 residues in the CDR3. V lost 6 bases, J lost 1 base, and 10 bases stayed unmatched. CDR3 nucleotides: TGCAGTGCGCCCGGGACAGGGGGTTCGGTTAACTATGGCTACACCTTC. Protein product: CSAPGTGGSVNYGYTF.

This clonotype was observed many times. The chain employs TRBV5-5 and TRBJ2-7; no definite D call. TRBJ2-5 matches the DNA end more closely, so the J call is doubtful. The length of the CDR3 is 15 residues. The germline V gene has CDR1 SGHKS and CDR2 YYEKEE (reference sequence). The CDR3: CASSLAKLQRETQYF. In nucleotides, the CDR3 is TGTGCCAGCAGCTTGGCAAAGTTGCAGAGGGAGACCCAGTACTTC.

The genes are TRBV7-2 and TRBJ1-1; 10 bases are a match to TRBD1. Germline V gene lookup returns CDR1 SGHTA and CDR2 FQGNSA. After removal of 3 bases from V and 11 bases from J, the junction contained 9 bases not matched to a gene. This CDR3 is 14 amino acids long. The CDR3 loop reads CASSFLTGTGDAFF. For the CDR3, the DNA is TGTGCCAGCAGCTTCCTTACCGGGACAGGGGACGCTTTCTTT.

There are many counts of this clonotype. This chain uses TRBV6-6 with TRBJ2-3; 9 bases agree with TRBD2. Germline values: CDR1 MNHNY, CDR2 SVGAGI (reference sequence). V gave up 4 bases and J gave up 4 bases; unmatched junction bases: 12. The CDR3 totals 17 residues. This CDR3 reads CASSSTPGLAGADTQYF. The CDR3 nucleotides are TGTGCCAGCAGTTCAACACCGGGACTAGCAGGCGCAGATACGCAGTATTTT.

This clonotype has more than one count but fewer than ten. This chain joins TRBV5-5 and TRBJ2-1; TRBD1 matches at 7 bases. With 5 bases clipped from V and 13 bases from J, the junction kept 15 bases outside the gene matches. There are 14 residues in the CDR3. Germline CDR1 SGHKS, CDR2 YYEKEE (reference sequence). CDR3: CASSHQGDIETQFF. The CDR3 DNA is TGTGCCAGCAGTCATCAGGGGGACATCGAGACCCAGTTCTTC.

Comment on this clonotype: A single base separates this from a much larger clone, so it may be a read error. This chain connects TRBV12-3 or TRBV12-4 to TRBJ2-7; TRBD1 matches at 8 bases. Trimming removed 7 bases from V and 7 bases from J; junction bases left unmatched: 12. This CDR3 contains 14 residues. This CDR3 is CASTAGTGRNEQYF. The CDR3 DNA is TGTGCCAGCACCGCCGGGACAGGTCGAAATGAGCAGTACTTC.

A few counts support this clonotype. The chain joins TRBV2 to TRBJ1-1, with TRBD1 as a possible D gene (6 bases). Per the germline V gene, CDR1 is SNHLY and CDR2 is FYNNEI. V dropped 4 bases and J dropped 9 bases, with 21 bases sitting between them. The CDR3 loop spans 15 amino acids. This chain's CDR3 is CASSASRRQEHKAFF. CDR3 nucleotide sequence: TGTGCCAGCAGTGCCTCTCGACGACAGGAACATAAAGCTTTCTTT.

V usage is TRBV20-1 and J usage is TRBJ2-1, with 10 bases aligning to TRBD2. Germline CDR1 DFQATT, CDR2 SNEGSKA (reference sequence). V trimming: 1 base; J trimming: 6 bases; junction bases outside the gene matches: 3. The CDR3 spans 14 residues. CDR3 coding DNA: TGCAGTGCTAGAGGGGCTAGCGGGGGCAATGAGCAGTTCTTC. The encoded protein is CSARGASGGNEQFF.

In this sample, this clonotype turned up a few times. The chain is built from TRBV5-1 and TRBJ1-6; no clear D gene. The germline CDR1 and CDR2 sequences are SGHRS and YFSETQ. There are 15 residues in the CDR3. The V end was cut by 1 base, the J end by 10 bases, with 15 bases between. The CDR3: CASSLIARRDSPLHF. In DNA form, the CDR3 reads TGCGCCAGCAGCTTGATCGCACGCCGAGACTCACCCCTCCACTTT.

CDR3 loop: CASSQVDSWDTEAFF. The CDR3 nucleotides read TGCGCCAGCAGCCAAGTCGACAGTTGGGACACTGAAGCTTTCTTT. The chain carries TRBV4-3 and TRBJ1-1, with D tentatively TRBD1 (5 bases). V lost 1 base and J lost 3, with 12 bases in between. Germline values: CDR1 LGHNA, CDR2 YSLEER. The CDR3 is 15 amino acids.

The V gene is TRBV7-2, the J gene TRBJ2-1; D remains ambiguous. The CDR3 length is 11 residues. Germline values: CDR1 SGHTA, CDR2 FQGNSA. The ends were cut back, 5 bases at V and 9 bases at J, with 8 bases in the middle. The CDR3 nucleotides are TGTGCCAGCAGCGAGCAGAGTGAGCAGTTCTTC. It yields the protein CASSEQSEQFF.

The rearrangement joins TRBV20-1 to TRBJ2-1; either TRBD1 or TRBD2 may supply D (5 bases each). The CDR3 is made up of 13 amino acids. Germline V gene lookup returns CDR1 DFQATT and CDR2 SNEGSKA (reference sequence). V lost 0 bases to trimming and J lost 9 bases, with 12 bases between them. Written as DNA, the CDR3 is TGCAGTGCTAGAGATGGGGCGAGGGGTGAGCAGTTCTTC. Residues: CSARDGARGEQFF.

This clonotype was detected a few times. J is TRBJ1-1 and V is TRBV12-3 or TRBV12-4; a possible D gene is TRBD1 (5 bases). V lost 6 bases and J 5 bases, leaving 16 bases between the germline ends. The CDR3 runs to 14 residues. The CDR3: CASSRALTGTEAFF. For the CDR3, the DNA is TGTGCCAGCAGCCGGGCGTTAACAGGTACTGAAGCTTTCTTT.

In this sample, this clonotype turned up many times. This chain uses TRBV18 with TRBJ1-2; D uncertain. Trimming left V 1 base short and J 4 bases short, with 4 bases between. The CDR3 sequence is 12 residues long. In germline, CDR1 is KGHSH, CDR2 LQKENI. Here the CDR3 DNA reads TGTGCCAGCTCACCACGGGGCTATGGCTACACCTTC. The encoded protein is CASSPRGYGYTF. Filled out from reference TRBV18 and TRBJ1-2, the complete variable domain reads NAGVMQNPRHLVRRRGQEARLRCSPMKGHSHVYWYRQLPEEGLKFMVYLQKENIIDESGMPKERFSAEFPKEGPSILRIQQVVRGDSAAYFCASSPRGYGYTFGSGTRLTVV.

Details on this clonotype: At one of its ends the junction is not consistent with the germline gene, which may arise from a read error. The chain couples TRBV4-2 to TRBJ1-1; 7 nucleotides align to TRBD1. Looked up from germline, CDR1 is LGHNA and CDR2 is YNFKEQ. The CDR3 has 17 amino acids. The CDR3 nucleotides read TGTGCCGGCAGCCAAAACCCCCGACAGGGAGGGGACACTGAAGCTTTCTTT. This sequence encodes CAGSQNPRQGGDTEAFF.

With respect to this clonotype: A much larger clone sits a single nucleotide away, making a read error possible. The chain uses TRBV5-1 and TRBJ2-5; D may be TRBD1 (5 bases). Germline CDR1 is SGHRS and CDR2 is YFSETQ. Between the trimmed V and J ends, which lost 1 base and 11 bases, there was a span of 18 bases. The CDR3 runs to 14 residues. As DNA, the CDR3 is TGCGCCAGCAGCTTGACCCAGGGCTACAATGAGCAGTACTTC. Translated, it gives CASSLTQGYNEQYF.

The chain recombines TRBV4-1 with TRBJ2-4, with D possibly called TRBD1 or TRBD2 (5 bases each). The CDR3 sequence is 18 residues long. The germline V gene encodes CDR1 MGHRA and CDR2 YSYEKL. V gave up 2 bases and J gave up 0 bases, with 17 bases separating them. The CDR3 protein is CASSQSSRETLAKNIQYF. Written as DNA, the CDR3 is TGCGCCAGCAGCCAATCGAGCAGGGAGACTCTAGCCAAAAACATTCAGTACTTC.

This clonotype was counted many times. The rearrangement joins TRBV15 to TRBJ2-7; unclear D gene. The germline V gene encodes CDR1 LNHNV and CDR2 YYDKDF (reference sequence). V gave up 1 base and J gave up 3 bases, with 7 bases separating them. This CDR3 is built from 13 residues. CDR3 in amino acids: CATSRGLFYEQYF. CDR3 nucleotide sequence: TGTGCCACCAGCAGAGGATTGTTCTACGAGCAGTACTTC. Drawing the rest from reference TRBV15 and TRBJ2-7, the complete variable domain is DAMVIQNPRYQVTQFGKPVTLSCSQTLNHNVMYWYQQKSSQAPKLLFHYYDKDFNNEADTPDNFQSRRPNTSFCFLDIRSPGLGDTAMYLCATSRGLFYEQYFGPGTRLTVT.

In the case of this clonotype: Sequence at one end of the junction differs from germline and may be a read error. V and J are TRBV4-1 and TRBJ1-5, with TRBD1 matching 7 bases. CDR3 length: 17 amino acids. Germline V gives CDR1 MGHRA, CDR2 YSYEKL. This CDR3 reads CASSQKGDRVSNRPQHF. DNA of the CDR3: TGCGCCAGCAGCCAAAAGGGAGACAGGGTCAGCAATCGGCCCCAGCATTTT.

The rearrangement links TRBV6-1 to TRBJ1-1, with 7 nucleotides matching TRBD1. This CDR3 contains 16 residues. V lost 5 bases and J lost 0; bases outside the gene matches: 9. Germline values: CDR1 MNHNS, CDR2 SASEGT. The CDR3 nucleotides are TGTGCCAGCAGTTCCCAACCGGGACAGTTGAACACTGAAGCTTTCTTT. It specifies CASSSQPGQLNTEAFF.

CDR3 residues: CASSQRQPGDGYTF. The CDR3 nucleotides read TGTGCCAGCAGTCAACGACAGCCGGGTGATGGCTACACCTTC. The chain couples TRBV28 to TRBJ1-2, with a tentative D call TRBD1 (5 bases). V was cut by 5 bases and J by 6 bases, with 16 bases left in between. The germline CDR1 and CDR2 sequences are MDHEN and SYDVKM. The CDR3 totals 14 residues.

This chain uses TRBV27 with TRBJ2-7, with unresolved D. CDR1 is MNHEY, CDR2 SMNVEV, per germline (reference sequence). This CDR3 has 11 residues. V lost 8 bases and J 1 base, leaving 6 bases between the germline ends. The CDR3 coding sequence is TGTGCCAGCTGTAATTCCTACGAGCAGTACTTC. Translated: CASCNSYEQYF.

The J gene is TRBJ2-3, the V gene TRBV4-1; D might be TRBD1 (6 bases). Germline values: CDR1 MGHRA, CDR2 YSYEKL. Trimming took off 4 bases at V and 9 bases at J, with 14 bases between the two ends. The CDR3 loop spans 13 amino acids. CDR3 sequence reads: CASSREGVSTQYF. In nucleotides, the CDR3 is TGCGCCAGCAGCCGAGAGGGGGTATCGACGCAGTATTTT.

In the case of this clonotype: Germline is not matched at one junction end, which may reflect a read error. The V and J genes are TRBV5-5 and TRBJ2-7; D call uncertain. The CDR3 runs 15 residues. CDR1 is SGHKS, CDR2 YYEKEE, per germline (reference sequence). The CDR3 DNA is TGTGCCAGCAGCTTGATAGGGATGAGGTTCTACGAGCGGTACTTC. This translates into CASSLIGMRFYERYF.

In regard to this clonotype: The junction does not match germline at one end; this may be a read error. CDR3 sequence (DNA): TGTGCCAGCAGCTTATCTCTCTACAATGGGCAGTTCTTC. It encodes CASSLSLYNGQFF. The J gene is TRBJ2-1, the V gene TRBV7-8; D gene unclear. This CDR3 contains 13 residues. Germline CDR1 and CDR2: SGHVS and FQNEAQ.

The chain is built from TRBV12-3 or TRBV12-4 and TRBJ1-4; D uncertain. Trimming left V 4 bases short and J 0 bases short, with 12 bases between. The CDR3 is 16 residues long. The CDR3 nucleotides read TGTGCCAGCAGTTCAGACGGAGAGGCAACTAATGAAAAACTGTTTTTT. This translates into CASSSDGEATNEKLFF.

The CDR3: CASSQDPGGIVNEQFF. CDR3 nucleotides: TGTGCCAGCAGCCAAGACCCAGGGGGCATCGTTAATGAGCAGTTCTTC. V gene TRBV3-1 combines with J gene TRBJ2-1, with 8 bases matching TRBD1. The CDR3 runs 16 residues. CDR1 is LGHDT, CDR2 YNNKEL, per germline (reference sequence). V lost 0 bases and J lost 7; bases outside the gene matches: 8.